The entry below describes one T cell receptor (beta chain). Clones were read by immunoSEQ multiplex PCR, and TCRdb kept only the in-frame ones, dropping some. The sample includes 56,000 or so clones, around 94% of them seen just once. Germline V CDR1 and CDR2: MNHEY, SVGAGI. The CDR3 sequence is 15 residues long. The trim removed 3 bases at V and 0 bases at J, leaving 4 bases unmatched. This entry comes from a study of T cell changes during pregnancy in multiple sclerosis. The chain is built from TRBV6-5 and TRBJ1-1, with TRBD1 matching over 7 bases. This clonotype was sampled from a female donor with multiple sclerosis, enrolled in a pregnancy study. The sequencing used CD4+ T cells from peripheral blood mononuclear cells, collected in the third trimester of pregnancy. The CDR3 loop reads CASSYQGTVNTEAFF. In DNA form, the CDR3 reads TGTGCCAGCAGTTATCAGGGGACAGTGAACACTGAAGCTTTCTTT.